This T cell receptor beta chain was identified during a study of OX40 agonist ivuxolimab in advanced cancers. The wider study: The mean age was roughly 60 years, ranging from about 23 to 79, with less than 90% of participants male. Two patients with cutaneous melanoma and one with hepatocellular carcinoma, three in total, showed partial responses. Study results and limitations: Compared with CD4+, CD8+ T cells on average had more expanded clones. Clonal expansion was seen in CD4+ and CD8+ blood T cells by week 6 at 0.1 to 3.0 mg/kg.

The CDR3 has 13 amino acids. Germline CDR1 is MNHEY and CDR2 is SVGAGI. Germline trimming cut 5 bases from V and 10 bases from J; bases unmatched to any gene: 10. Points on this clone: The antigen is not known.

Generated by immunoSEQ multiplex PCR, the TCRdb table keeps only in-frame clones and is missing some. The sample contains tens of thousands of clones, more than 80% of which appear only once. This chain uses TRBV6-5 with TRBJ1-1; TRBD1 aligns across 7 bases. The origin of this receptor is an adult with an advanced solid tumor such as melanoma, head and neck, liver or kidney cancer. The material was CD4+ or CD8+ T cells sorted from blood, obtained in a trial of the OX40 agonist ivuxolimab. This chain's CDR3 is CASSPDLRDRAFF. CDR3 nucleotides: TGTGCCAGCAGTCCAGATCTCCGGGACAGAGCTTTCTTT.